These 14 T cell receptor beta chains were sequenced from one sample in a study of shared clonotypes between healthy human individuals. Produced via immunoSEQ multiplex PCR; TCRdb's table is partial and in-frame only. The data contain approximately 2.1 million clones, roughly 93% of them singletons. Sequences were obtained from naive CD4+ T cells from PBMCs. Regarding subset: CD45RA+ positively selected. The receptors shown here come from a man younger than 35 in good health. Some clones in this sample may be carry-over from other donors' samples.

This clone appeared a single time. V gene TRBV6-5 combines with J gene TRBJ2-4; perhaps TRBD1 as D (6 bases). Per the germline V gene, CDR1 is MNHEY and CDR2 is SVGAGI. The CDR3 covers 15 residues. Between the trimmed V and J ends, which lost 2 bases and 9 bases, there was a span of 17 bases. The CDR3 reads CASSYGGAEASIQYF. Written as DNA, the CDR3 is TGTGCCAGCAGTTACGGGGGCGCGGAGGCTAGCATTCAGTACTTC.

A single count supports this clone. J is TRBJ1-4 and V is TRBV7-8, with D unclear. CDR3 size: 16 residues. Germline V gene data show CDR1 as SGHVS and CDR2 as FQNEAQ. Trimming pared 1 base from V and 8 bases from J, leaving 17 bases between. The CDR3 spells CASSLGQTLGREKLFF. The CDR3 nucleotides are TGTGCCAGCAGCTTAGGGCAGACCCTCGGTCGGGAAAAACTGTTTTTT.

This chain connects TRBV2 to TRBJ2-2, with 8 nucleotides matching TRBD2. Germline trimming cut 5 bases from V and 7 bases from J; bases unmatched to any gene: 9. The CDR3 consists of 15 residues. Germline V gene lookup returns CDR1 SNHLY and CDR2 FYNNEI. CDR3 bases: TGTGCCAGCAGTCGGGAGGGGATCAAGGGCGGGGAGCTGTTTTTT. It is translated as CASSREGIKGGELFF. The full variable domain, its missing parts supplied by reference TRBV2 and TRBJ2-2, is EPEVTQTPSHQVTQMGQEVILRCVPISNHLYFYWYRQILGQKVEFLVSFYNNEISEKSEIFDDQFSVERPDGSNFTLKIRSTKLEDSAMYFCASSREGIKGGELFFGEGSRLTVL.

The chain is built from TRBV4-1 and TRBJ1-5; D remains unclear. The germline V gene has CDR1 MGHRA and CDR2 YSYEKL. Trimming removed 4 bases at V and 5 bases at J, with 15 bases between. This CDR3 is 15 amino acids long. In DNA, the CDR3 is TGCGCCAGCAGCCCCCTCGGACCAAGTGATCAGCCCCAGCATTTT. Amino acids: CASSPLGPSDQPQHF.

In its sample, this clone was seen once. The chain couples TRBV5-6 to TRBJ1-3; D may be TRBD1 (6 bases). The germline gives CDR1 SGHDT, CDR2 YYEEEE. V lost 4 bases, J lost 0 bases, and 11 bases lay in between. The CDR3 consists of 15 residues. The CDR3 spells CASSPGGFSGNTIYF. The DNA of the CDR3 is TGTGCCAGCAGCCCCGGGGGCTTCTCTGGAAACACCATATATTTT.

The rearrangement joins TRBV11-2 to TRBJ1-2, with D possibly being TRBD1 (5 bases). V was trimmed by 5 bases and J by 4 bases, leaving 11 bases between them. Germline V lookup: CDR1 SGHAT, CDR2 FQNNGV. The CDR3 is made up of 13 amino acids. The CDR3 reads CASSPLGRYGYTF. For the CDR3, the DNA is TGTGCCAGCAGCCCTCTGGGGCGCTATGGCTACACCTTC.

The chain recombines TRBV27 with TRBJ2-3; TRBD2 is a possible D gene (5 bases). Germline V gives CDR1 MNHEY, CDR2 SMNVEV (reference sequence). V lost 0 bases and J 6 bases, leaving 13 bases between the germline ends. The length of the CDR3 is 15 residues. The CDR3 sequence is CASSLSRAPGDTQYF. CDR3 DNA sequence: TGTGCCAGCAGTTTATCGAGGGCGCCGGGGGATACGCAGTATTTT.

The genes are TRBV5-6 and TRBJ2-2, with TRBD2 identical over 14 bases. The V gene end was trimmed by 4 bases and the J gene end by 4 bases; junction bases not matched to a gene: 6. The CDR3 contains 17 residues. The germline gives CDR1 SGHDT, CDR2 YYEEEE. This chain's CDR3 is CASSDGTSGSITGELFF. The CDR3 region has the DNA TGTGCCAGCAGCGACGGGACTAGCGGGAGTATCACCGGGGAGCTGTTTTTT.

This clone was observed a single time. The V call is TRBV9, the J call TRBJ1-2; TRBD1 might be the D (5 bases). This CDR3 comprises 15 residues. The germline V gene has CDR1 SGDLS and CDR2 YYNGEE. V was clipped by 1 base and J by 3 bases, with 13 bases between them. The CDR3 DNA reads as TGTGCCAGCAGCGTACGGGCACAGGTTGACTATGGCTACACCTTC. It encodes CASSVRAQVDYGYTF. The full variable domain, in which reference TRBV9 and TRBJ1-2 provide the parts outside the CDR3, is DSGVTQTPKHLITATGQRVTLRCSPRSGDLSVYWYQQSLDQGLQFLIQYYNGEERAKGNILERFSAQQFPDLHSELNLSSLELGDSALYFCASSVRAQVDYGYTFGSGTRLTVV.

This clone was seen just once. This chain joins TRBV9 and TRBJ2-7, with TRBD2 as a possible D gene (5 bases). V was trimmed by 0 bases and J by 7 bases, leaving 17 bases between them. Germline values: CDR1 SGDLS, CDR2 YYNGEE. CDR3 size: 15 residues. CDR3 amino acids: CASSVGTPWAREQYF. In DNA, the CDR3 is TGTGCCAGCAGCGTAGGGACTCCCTGGGCTCGGGAGCAGTACTTC.

V gene TRBV28 combines with J gene TRBJ2-7; 8 positions agree with TRBD1. Germline-derived CDR1 and CDR2 are MDHEN and SYDVKM. Trimming took 3 bases from V and 12 from J; bases not matched to a gene: 10. The CDR3 loop spans 13 amino acids. The CDR3 is CASSLTHPGTGYF. CDR3 in DNA: TGTGCCAGCAGTTTGACCCATCCCGGGACAGGGTACTTC.

The chain recombines TRBV4-3 with TRBJ2-3; 8 bases match TRBD2. Trimming at V came to 0 bases and at J to 1 base, leaving 9 bases not matched to a gene. The CDR3 is 18 residues long. Germline loops: CDR1 LGHNA, CDR2 YSLEER. CDR3 sequence reads: CASSQDHAGLGGTDTQYF. Here the CDR3 DNA reads TGCGCCAGCAGCCAAGATCACGCGGGACTAGGGGGCACAGATACGCAGTATTTT.

The chain has TRBV18 and TRBJ1-1; the match to TRBD1 covers 8 bases. The germline V gene has CDR1 KGHSH and CDR2 LQKENI. V lost 6 bases to trimming and J lost 3 bases; unmatched junction nucleotides: 3. The CDR3 length is 13 residues. CDR3 nucleotide sequence: TGTGCCAGCTCTTCGACAGGGGACACTGAAGCTTTCTTT. Protein sequence: CASSSTGDTEAFF.

The chain joins TRBV5-4 to TRBJ2-5, with D hard to call. CDR3 length: 17 amino acids. Germline V CDR1 and CDR2: SGHNT, YYREEE (reference sequence). V was clipped by 4 bases and J by 2 bases, with 21 bases between them. The CDR3 protein is CASSRSTLYGPQETQYF. The CDR3 bases are TGTGCCAGCAGCCGTTCCACACTTTACGGCCCACAAGAGACCCAGTACTTC.